This is a list of T cell receptor beta chains from one sample in a study of CD8+CD57+ T cells in acquired aplastic anemia. TCRdb recomputed calls from the reads with MiXCR, one row per CDR3 protein. The table lists under 200,000 distinct CDR3 sequences, 48% of them singletons, with more than 30% in the top ten. Source material: sorted CD4+, CD8+, or CD8+CD57+ T cells (not recorded which) from PBMCs. The receptors here all came from a human donor with aplastic anemia. The CDR3 runs from the conserved cysteine through the conserved F or W. D genes are given only for firm matches. A clone size is listed for some rows: how often the clone was seen (once, few, many), or a class if it is expanded.

j_gene | len | v_gene | d_gene | abundance | CDR3nt | CDR3aa
TRBJ2-5 | 14 | TRBV3-1 | . | many | TGTGCCAGCAGCCAAGACGCGGACTCAGAGACCCAGTACTTC | CASSQDADSETQYF
TRBJ2-7 | 15 | TRBV5-1 | TRBD1 | . | TGCGCCAGCAGCTTAGGGACAGGGGTAACCTACGAGCAGTACTTC | CASSLGTGVTYEQYF
TRBJ2-1 | 17 | TRBV19 | . | . | TGTGCCAGTAGTATAGATCTTACAAGGGGCGGATACAATGAGCAGTTCTTC | CASSIDLTRGGYNEQFF
TRBJ1-2 | 13 | TRBV10-3 | . | . | TGTGCCATCAGTGATTATGGGAACTATGGCTACACCTTC | CAISDYGNYGYTF
TRBJ2-5 | 10 | TRBV2 | . | . | TGTGCCAGCAGTGCGGAGACCCAGTGCTTC | CASSAETQCF
TRBJ2-7 | 14 | TRBV10-3 | . | . | TGTGCCTCTGCTGGTAGCGGAAAAGACTACGAGCAGTACTTC | CASAGSGKDYEQYF
TRBJ1-2 | 14 | TRBV11-1 | . | . | TGTGCCAGCAGCTTAGAGGCCGGAAACTATGGCTACACCTTC | CASSLEAGNYGYTF
TRBJ2-7 | 13 | TRBV29-1 | TRBD1 | once | TGCAGCGTTGAAGGGACAGGGCACGACGAGCAGTACTTC | CSVEGTGHDEQYF
TRBJ2-2 | 16 | TRBV11-2 | . | . | TGTGCCAGCAGCTCTAGCAGGGCTTGGACACCCGGGGAGCTGTTTTTT | CASSSSRAWTPGELFF
TRBJ1-1 | 14 | TRBV12-3/TRBV12-4 | TRBD1 | many | TGTGCCAGCAGTATCGACAGGGGGCCCACTGAAGCTTTCTTT | CASSIDRGPTEAFF
TRBJ1-5 | 12 | TRBV12-5 | . | . | TGTGCTAGTGGTTTGGCTATGCAGCCCCAGCATTTT | CASGLAMQPQHF
TRBJ2-7 | 11 | TRBV29-1 | . | . | TGCAGCGTTGTTGTAAGCTACGAGCAGTACTTC | CSVVVSYEQYF
TRBJ2-1 | 13 | TRBV20-1 | TRBD1 | many | TGCAGTGGGGAGACAGGGGATGGTAATGAGCAGTTCTTC | CSGETGDGNEQFF
TRBJ1-5 | 15 | TRBV2 | TRBD1 | . | TGTGCCACTTCCCGGGACAGGGGAAACAATCAGCCCCAGCATTTT | CATSRDRGNNQPQHF
TRBJ1-4 | 16 | TRBV19 | . | many | TGTGCCAGTAGTAGCAGTCACAGGGCAACTAATGAAAAACTGTTTTTT | CASSSSHRATNEKLFF
TRBJ2-2 | 16 | TRBV5-4 | TRBD1 | few | TGTGCCAGCAGACTCGCGGACAGGGCGGACACCGGGGAGCTGTTTTTT | CASRLADRADTGELFF
TRBJ1-5 | 12 | TRBV18 | . | once | TGTGCCAGCTCCGTAGAGGGTCAGCCCCAGCATTTT | CASSVEGQPQHF
TRBJ2-7 | 13 | TRBV7-9 | . | many | TGTGCCAGCAGCTTAGGTTCCCAGTACGAGCAGTACTTC | CASSLGSQYEQYF
TRBJ2-7 | 14 | TRBV10-2 | TRBD1 | . | TGCGCCAGCAGGGGACAGGGGATATCTTACGAGCAGTACTTC | CASRGQGISYEQYF
TRBJ2-5 | 16 | TRBV29-1 | . | once | TGCAACGTTGAGGAACTGGGCGGAAGGGCCGGAGAGACCCAGTACTTC | CNVEELGGRAGETQYF
TRBJ2-1 | 14 | TRBV25-1 | . | . | TGTGCCGCAGGAGGCAGGTGGGGCCGGAATGAGCAGTTCTTC | CAAGGRWGRNEQFF
TRBJ1-2 | 14 | TRBV2 | . | many | TGTGCCAGCAGTGATGCGGCAGGGGCCTATGGCTACACCTTC | CASSDAAGAYGYTF
TRBJ2-3 | 14 | TRBV24-1 | . | . | TGTGCCACCAGTGGTGGGCTAAAAACGGATACGCAGTATTTT | CATSGGLKTDTQYF
TRBJ1-2 | 16 | TRBV6-5 | . | . | TGTGCCAGCAGTTATACACCGGGAGGGCGAAACTATGGCTACACCTTC | CASSYTPGGRNYGYTF
TRBJ2-3 | 17 | TRBV11-1 | TRBD1 | many | TGTGCCAGCAGCGCAGTACCTCAGACAGGGTCCTTAGATACGCAGTATTTT | CASSAVPQTGSLDTQYF
TRBJ1-2 | 15 | TRBV29-1 | . | . | TGCAGCGTTGTCCGGCAGGGTGGTCCCAACTATGGCTACACCTTC | CSVVRQGGPNYGYTF
TRBJ2-1 | 11 | TRBV2 | . | . | TGTGCCAGCCAGGGCTACAATGAGCAGTTCTTC | CASQGYNEQFF
TRBJ2-2 | 15 | TRBV7-3 | . | many | TGTGCCAGCAGCCGTCTCGAGGCGGACACCGGGGAGCTGTTTTTT | CASSRLEADTGELFF
TRBJ2-7 | 13 | TRBV20-1 | TRBD1 | . | TGCAGTGCTGCAAGGGACAGCGGATACGAGCAGTACTTC | CSAARDSGYEQYF
TRBJ2-7 | 15 | TRBV24-1 | . | . | TGTGCCACCAGTGATCCCAGACTAGGTTCCTACGAGCAGTACTTC | CATSDPRLGSYEQYF
TRBJ1-2 | 14 | TRBV24-1 | . | . | TGTGCCACCAGTGATTTGCTGAGGGGAGATGGCTACACCTTC | CATSDLLRGDGYTF
TRBJ2-5 | 11 | TRBV2 | . | many | TGTGCCAGCAGACAAGGAGAGACCCAGTACTTC | CASRQGETQYF
TRBJ1-1 | 11 | TRBV7-9 | . | . | TGTGCCAGCGGCTCAGGCAGAGAAGCTTTCTTT | CASGSGREAFF